The 28 T cell receptor beta chains given below trace back to one sample, sequenced in a study of blood T cells in healthy people across ages. Combining a sample-barcoded 5' primer with a J-beta primer mix, a second PCR ran for about 6 to 11 cycles. TCRdb redid the calling of the 5' RACE reads with MiXCR, one entry per CDR3 protein. The sample yields around 1.5 million distinct CDR3 sequences, roughly 59% seen once. Sequenced material: blood. Receptors originate from a man younger than 35 in good health.

The CDR3 nucleotides are TGCAGTGCTAGAGATCTGAGCGGGCGGTTATGGAATGAGCAGTACTTC. Its protein product is CSARDLSGRLWNEQYF. The chain carries TRBV20-1 and TRBJ2-7; maybe TRBD2 (6 bases). Deletions cut 0 bases from V and 7 bases from J, with 22 bases between. Germline CDR1 is DFQATT and CDR2 is SNEGSKA (reference sequence). This CDR3 spans 16 amino acids.

This clonotype has only a few counts. CDR3 amino acids: CSARALSYEQYF. DNA of the CDR3: TGCAGTGCTAGAGCCTTATCCTACGAGCAGTACTTC. The chain is built from TRBV20-1 and TRBJ2-7; D gene uncertain. V was clipped by 1 base and J by 1 base, with 5 bases between them. Germline V lookup: CDR1 DFQATT, CDR2 SNEGSKA (reference sequence). This CDR3 contains 12 residues.

V gene TRBV18 combines with J gene TRBJ2-7; 7 nucleotides line up with TRBD1. Germline V gene lookup returns CDR1 KGHSH and CDR2 LQKENI. The length of the CDR3 is 14 residues. The trim removed 3 bases at V and 2 bases at J, leaving 4 bases unmatched. This CDR3 reads CASSPRDRPYEQYF. CDR3 sequence (DNA): TGTGCCAGCTCACCCCGGGACAGACCCTACGAGCAGTACTTC. The full variable domain, with the rest looked up from reference TRBV18 and TRBJ2-7, is NAGVMQNPRHLVRRRGQEARLRCSPMKGHSHVYWYRQLPEEGLKFMVYLQKENIIDESGMPKERFSAEFPKEGPSILRIQQVVRGDSAAYFCASSPRDRPYEQYFGPGTRLTVT.

The V and J genes are TRBV6-5 and TRBJ2-1; 10 bases align to TRBD2. The germline gives CDR1 MNHEY, CDR2 SVGAGI. Trimming cost V 4 bases and J 4 bases; bases outside gene matches: 10. This CDR3 has 17 residues. The CDR3 region is CASSSKLAGGIYNEQFF. CDR3 in DNA: TGTGCCAGCAGTTCGAAGTTAGCGGGGGGAATTTACAATGAGCAGTTCTTC.

The V gene is TRBV6-1, the J gene TRBJ1-2; possibly TRBD1 for D (6 bases). Trimming shortened V by 1 base and J by 5 bases, and 14 bases separated the two germline ends. Per the germline V gene, CDR1 is MNHNS and CDR2 is SASEGT. The CDR3 is 15 residues long. The CDR3 loop reads CASSEEGRGGYGYTF. CDR3 nucleotides: TGTGCCAGCAGTGAAGAGGGCAGGGGCGGGTATGGCTACACCTTC.

The V and J genes are TRBV7-9 and TRBJ2-7; 10 bases align to TRBD1. V lost 0 bases and J lost 7; bases outside the gene matches: 3. CDR3 length: 14 residues. The germline V gene encodes CDR1 SEHNR and CDR2 FQNEAQ (reference sequence). This CDR3 reads CASSLAGTGVEQYF. In nucleotides, the CDR3 is TGTGCCAGCAGCTTAGCTGGGACAGGGGTGGAGCAGTACTTC. Together with reference TRBV7-9 and TRBJ2-7, the CDR3 gives the full variable domain: DTGVSQNPRHKITKRGQNVTFRCDPISEHNRLYWYRQTLGQGPEFLTYFQNEAQLEKSRLLSDRFSAERPKGSFSTLEIQRTEQGDSAMYLCASSLAGTGVEQYFGPGTRLTVT.

The chain uses TRBV20-1 and TRBJ2-3; D gene uncertain. V shed 2 bases and J shed 3 bases, with 18 bases lying between them. Germline V CDR1 and CDR2: DFQATT, SNEGSKA (reference sequence). This CDR3 comprises 16 residues. In nucleotides, the CDR3 is TGCAGTGCTAGATTTTCCACCGGGTTTATGACAGATACGCAGTATTTT. Residues: CSARFSTGFMTDTQYF.

Only a few counts were recorded for this clonotype. The chain uses TRBV6-6 and TRBJ1-2, with a tentative D call TRBD1 (5 bases). There are 15 residues in the CDR3. Germline CDR1 and CDR2: MNHNY and SVGAGI (reference sequence). Trimming left V 7 bases short and J 0 bases short, with 15 bases between. The CDR3 DNA is TGTGCCAGCACCACTCGGGGGATAGCTAACTATGGCTACACCTTC. Encoded protein: CASTTRGIANYGYTF.

This clonotype was recorded many times. The DNA for the CDR3 is TGTGCCACCACGCAGATCATCCGGGACACCCAAGAGACCCAGTACTTC. It translates to CATTQIIRDTQETQYF. The gene calls are TRBV24-1 and TRBJ2-5, with D perhaps TRBD1 (6 bases). Deletions cut 8 bases from V and 1 base from J, with 19 bases between. The CDR3 sequence is 16 residues long. CDR1 KGHDR and CDR2 SFDVKD come from the germline V gene.

The DNA for the CDR3 is TGTGCCAGCAGCTCTTCGGGTGAAGCTTTCTTT. Protein product: CASSSSGEAFF. J is TRBJ1-1 and V is TRBV9, with D unclear. Per germline, CDR1 SGDLS and CDR2 YYNGEE. The CDR3 runs 11 residues. The V end was cut by 4 bases, the J end by 7 bases, with 8 bases between.

The chain links TRBV27 to TRBJ2-7; D ambiguous. The CDR3 length is 14 residues. The V gene lost 3 bases and the J gene lost 6 bases, with 15 bases spanning the gap. Germline V gene sequence: CDR1 MNHEY, CDR2 SMNVEV (reference sequence). CDR3 protein: CASSLSLTTREQYF. DNA of the CDR3: TGTGCCAGCAGTTTGTCATTGACCACCCGCGAGCAGTACTTC.

This clonotype was seen only a few times. This chain connects TRBV25-1 to TRBJ2-3; D is uncertain. CDR1 and CDR2 from the germline V gene are MGHDK and SYGVNS. V was shortened by 1 base and J by 4 bases, with 6 bases between the two germline ends. This CDR3 has 13 residues. Written as DNA, the CDR3 is TGTGCCAGCAGTGAATTAGGCGCAGATACGCAGTATTTT. Encoded protein: CASSELGADTQYF.

This chain joins TRBV29-1 and TRBJ1-3; 11 positions agree with TRBD1. This CDR3 has 17 amino acids. V trimming: 0 bases; J trimming: 2 bases; junction bases outside the gene matches: 6. CDR1 and CDR2 (germline): SQVTM, ANQGSEA. CDR3: CSVEETLDRGPGNTIYF. In DNA, the CDR3 is TGCAGCGTTGAAGAAACATTGGACAGGGGGCCTGGAAACACCATATATTTT.

The CDR3 DNA sequence: TGTGCCAGCAGCCAAGCAGAGCCCGCCTATGGAGGCTACACCTTC. Translated: CASSQAEPAYGGYTF. J is TRBJ1-2 and V is TRBV3-1; D is uncertain. There are 15 residues in the CDR3. Germline CDR1 and CDR2: LGHDT and YNNKEL (reference sequence). The ends were cut back, 1 base at V and 8 bases at J, with 17 bases in the middle.

This chain uses TRBV29-1 with TRBJ2-7; D gene ambiguous. Germline V lookup: CDR1 SQVTM, CDR2 ANQGSEA. The CDR3 runs to 14 residues. V was cut by 3 bases and J by 4 bases, with 16 bases left in between. The CDR3 nucleotides read TGCAGCGTTGAGTCGACGGGCCTCGGGTACGAGCAGTACTTC. Residues: CSVESTGLGYEQYF.

V is TRBV20-1 and J is TRBJ2-4; D is possibly TRBD2 (6 bases). The J call may be incorrect, as the DNA end agrees better with TRBJ2-7. Germline V gene lookup returns CDR1 DFQATT and CDR2 SNEGSKA (reference sequence). This CDR3 spans 13 amino acids. CDR3 sequence: CSAETEKTSEQYF. CDR3 DNA sequence: TGCAGTGCCGAAACCGAAAAGACTAGCGAGCAGTACTTC.

The chain joins TRBV24-1 to TRBJ1-1; D possibly corresponds to TRBD1 (5 bases). Germline assignment: CDR1 KGHDR and CDR2 SFDVKD. Between the trimmed V and J ends, which lost 0 bases and 5 bases, there was a span of 15 bases. The CDR3 consists of 16 residues. The CDR3 loop reads CATSDLHPGGDTEAFF. The CDR3 nucleotides read TGTGCCACCAGTGATTTGCATCCGGGGGGGGATACTGAAGCTTTCTTT.

The CDR3 protein is CASSQDSGPYEQYF. The CDR3 nucleotides are TGCGCCAGCAGCCAAGATTCAGGCCCTTACGAGCAGTACTTC. J is TRBJ2-7 and V is TRBV4-1; D not certain. The CDR3 extends over 14 amino acids. V was shortened by 0 bases and J by 4 bases, with 10 bases between the two germline ends. Germline V gene sequence: CDR1 MGHRA, CDR2 YSYEKL.

The genes are TRBV28 and TRBJ1-2; D uncertain. The CDR3 contains 14 residues. V was trimmed by 4 bases and J by 8 bases, leaving 17 bases between them. CDR1 MDHEN and CDR2 SYDVKM come from the germline V gene. CDR3 amino acids: CASSSLSGLRGYTF. In nucleotides, the CDR3 is TGTGCCAGCAGTTCCCTTTCGGGGTTGAGGGGCTACACCTTC.

The gene calls are TRBV20-1 and TRBJ2-5, with 7 bases fitting TRBD2. Germline-derived CDR1 and CDR2 are DFQATT and SNEGSKA (reference sequence). This CDR3 contains 17 residues. With V trimmed by 3 bases and J by 4 bases, 17 bases remained unmatched. CDR3 coding DNA: TGCAGTGCTAGGCTAGGGCGGGGGAGACATGGGGGAGAGACCCAGTACTTC. Protein product: CSARLGRGRHGGETQYF.

This clonotype was picked up a small number of times. The chain has TRBV6-5 and TRBJ2-7, with a possible D match to TRBD1 (6 bases). The CDR3 is made up of 15 amino acids. Germline lookup yields CDR1 MNHEY and CDR2 SVGAGI. The V and J ends lost 6 bases and 0 bases respectively, with 15 bases between them. The CDR3 region has the DNA TGTGCCAGCAGGTCGTACCGGGACACCTCCTACGAGCAGTACTTC. This codes for CASRSYRDTSYEQYF.

The chain is built from TRBV30 and TRBJ2-7; D is unresolved. Trimming took 2 bases from V and 2 from J, leaving 10 bases between them. The CDR3 contains 13 residues. Germline values: CDR1 GTSNPN, CDR2 SVGIG (reference sequence). The CDR3, as DNA: TGTGCCTGGAGTAAAGGCGATCCCTACGAGCAGTACTTC. Its translation: CAWSKGDPYEQYF.

V and J are TRBV5-5 and TRBJ1-5; D ambiguous. CDR3 length equals 15 residues. Per germline, CDR1 SGHKS and CDR2 YYEKEE (reference sequence). Trimming left V 0 bases short and J 5 bases short, with 12 bases between. CDR3 sequence: CASSLDQLGYQPQHF. The CDR3 DNA is TGTGCCAGCAGCTTGGACCAACTGGGGTATCAGCCCCAGCATTTT.

The chain uses TRBV12-3 or TRBV12-4 and TRBJ1-5; perhaps TRBD1 as D (6 bases). V lost 4 bases and J 2 bases, leaving 21 bases between the germline ends. The CDR3 length is 18 residues. CDR3 in DNA: TGTGCCAGCAGTTGGGAGGCGACAGGACCTAGAGGCAATCAGCCCCAGCATTTT. Translated: CASSWEATGPRGNQPQHF.

This clonotype was seen a handful of times. CDR3 in amino acids: CASSFNGGANVLTF. In DNA, the CDR3 is TGTGCCAGCAGCTTTAATGGTGGGGCCAACGTCCTGACTTTC. The V and J genes are TRBV11-2 and TRBJ2-6; D gene unclear. CDR1 and CDR2 from the germline V gene are SGHAT and FQNNGV. The germline V and J ends were trimmed by 3 bases and 3 bases, with 6 bases remaining between them. There are 14 residues in the CDR3.

The sample holds a few counts of this clonotype. The chain carries TRBV7-9 and TRBJ2-7; the match to TRBD1 covers 8 bases. This CDR3 is 15 amino acids long. Trimming cost V 4 bases and J 0 bases; bases outside gene matches: 5. Per germline, CDR1 SEHNR and CDR2 FQNEAQ (reference sequence). The CDR3 nucleotides are TGTGCCAGCAGCTCCTGGGGACAGGCCTCCTACGAGCAGTACTTC. Encoded protein: CASSSWGQASYEQYF.

The chain joins TRBV3-1 to TRBJ2-7; D is undetermined. Trimming took 0 bases from V and 7 from J, leaving 10 bases between them. The V gene's germline CDR1 is LGHDT and CDR2 YNNKEL (reference sequence). This CDR3 contains 13 residues. The CDR3 here is CASSQEGNNEQYF. DNA for the CDR3: TGTGCCAGCAGCCAAGAAGGGAACAATGAGCAGTACTTC.

This clonotype was counted between two and nine times. This chain joins TRBV3-1 and TRBJ2-7, with D tentatively TRBD1 (6 bases). This CDR3 region has 16 residues. Germline V gene sequence: CDR1 LGHDT, CDR2 YNNKEL (reference sequence). Trimming cost V 1 base and J 3 bases, with 16 bases left between them. CDR3 DNA sequence: TGTGCCAGCAGCCAAGCTCTGGACAGACCGGTCTACGAGCAGTACTTC. Encoded protein: CASSQALDRPVYEQYF.